This TCR beta chain was identified in a study of tumor-infiltrating lymphocytes in oesophageal squamous cell carcinoma. Germline V lookup: CDR1 SGHTA, CDR2 FQGNSA. This CDR3 has 18 residues. TCRdb analysed the PCR reads with MiXCR anew, one entry per CDR3 protein. The table records some 10,000 distinct CDR3 sequences, around three fifths of them present only once. The sample comprised esophageal tumor tissue. J is TRBJ2-1 and V is TRBV7-2; the D gene is possibly TRBD2 (6 bases). The DNA end lines up better with TRBJ2-7; the J call may be wrong. This TCR was sampled from a male donor with esophageal squamous cell carcinoma. The CDR3 sequence: CASSKLLSTGAASYEQYF. The CDR3 DNA reads as TGTGCCAGCAGCAAACTCCTTTCGACGGGAGCCGCCTCCTACGAGCAGTACTTC.